The 26 T cell receptor beta chains reported below all come from one sample, sequenced in a study of T cell repertoires in ileal Crohn's disease. Stated time point: neoterminal ileum biopsy at postoperative endoscopy, about 6 months after surgery. The protocol was immunoSEQ multiplex PCR, while the TCRdb copy is restricted to in-frame clones and leaves out a portion. The sample contains more than 4,000 clones, around four fifths of which appear only once. The sample consisted of ileal tissue. The receptors shown here come from an adult with Crohn's disease.

This clone showed up just once. The chain employs TRBV9 and TRBJ2-2; D uncertain. From germline, CDR1 is SGDLS and CDR2 YYNGEE. The CDR3 loop spans 16 amino acids. V lost 2 bases and J 5 bases, leaving 16 bases between the germline ends. This chain's CDR3 is CASSVKGQERTGELFF. The CDR3 region has the DNA TGTGCCAGCAGCGTTAAAGGGCAGGAGAGAACCGGGGAGCTGTTTTTT.

The chain joins TRBV2 to TRBJ1-1; a possible D gene is TRBD1 (5 bases). Germline V gene sequence: CDR1 SNHLY, CDR2 FYNNEI. The CDR3 is 17 residues long. V was cut by 3 bases and J by 0 bases, with 17 bases left in between. The CDR3 nucleotides are TGTGCCAGCAGTGAGTTGGGGGGAGGGGTCTTGAACACTGAAGCTTTCTTT. It yields the protein CASSELGGGVLNTEAFF. Full variable domain (rest looked up from reference TRBV2 and TRBJ1-1): EPEVTQTPSHQVTQMGQEVILRCVPISNHLYFYWYRQILGQKVEFLVSFYNNEISEKSEIFDDQFSVERPDGSNFTLKIRSTKLEDSAMYFCASSELGGGVLNTEAFFGQGTRLTVV.

A word on this clone: The sample carries other DNA sequences with the same CDR3. The V and J genes are TRBV9 and TRBJ2-7; no reliable D call. CDR3 size: 12 residues. In germline, CDR1 is SGDLS, CDR2 YYNGEE. V lost 0 bases and J 6 bases, leaving 7 bases between the germline ends. This CDR3 reads CASSVGVGEQYF. The CDR3 coding sequence is TGTGCCAGCAGCGTAGGTGTTGGCGAGCAGTACTTC.

CDR3 region: CASSLSVVDRGNTEAFF. The CDR3 coding sequence is TGTGCCAGCAGCTTAAGTGTGGTGGACAGGGGGAACACTGAAGCTTTCTTT. This rearrangement joins TRBV7-6 to TRBJ1-1; TRBD1 aligns across 9 bases. The CDR3 sequence is 17 residues long. Germline values: CDR1 SGHVS, CDR2 FNYEAQ. The V and J ends lost 2 bases and 1 base, in that order; junction bases with no gene match: 8. Filled out from reference TRBV7-6 and TRBJ1-1, the complete variable domain reads GAGVSQSPRYKVTKRGQDVALRCDPISGHVSLYWYRQALGQGPEFLTYFNYEAQQDKSGLPNDRFSAERPEGSISTLTIQRTEQRDSAMYRCASSLSVVDRGNTEAFFGQGTRLTVV.

The chain recombines TRBV19 with TRBJ1-2, with D unresolved. The length of the CDR3 is 14 residues. In germline, CDR1 is LNHDA, CDR2 SQIVND (reference sequence). With 2 bases removed from V and 2 bases from J, the gap between germline ends came to 9 bases. The CDR3 bases are TGTGCCAGTAGTATATTTGGGGAGAACTATGGCTACACCTTC. Protein sequence: CASSIFGENYGYTF.

The V gene is TRBV7-2, the J gene TRBJ1-5; D gene ambiguous. CDR3 size: 13 residues. Deletions cut 0 bases from V and 7 bases from J, with 7 bases between. CDR1 and CDR2 from the germline V gene are SGHTA and FQGNSA. The CDR3 bases are TGTGCCAGCAGCTTAGCGATGGGACAGCCCCAGCATTTT. Protein product: CASSLAMGQPQHF.

The V and J genes are TRBV28 and TRBJ1-2; D ambiguous. The V gene's germline CDR1 is MDHEN and CDR2 SYDVKM. The V gene lost 2 bases and the J gene lost 4 bases, with 2 bases spanning the gap. The CDR3 is 11 residues long. CDR3 protein: CASSLRYGYTF. The CDR3, as DNA: TGTGCCAGCAGTTTACGCTATGGCTACACCTTC.

In its sample, this clone was seen once. The junction and the germline gene differ at one end; a read error may be behind it. This chain joins TRBV11-2 and TRBJ1-5; a possible D gene is TRBD1 (6 bases). The CDR3 length is 16 residues. The germline CDR1 and CDR2 sequences are SGHAT and FQNNGV. The chain's CDR3 is CASSLDRQAGNQPQHF. The CDR3 bases are TGTGCCAGCAGCCTAGACCGACAGGCCGGCAATCAGCCCCAGCATTTT.

With regard to this clone: One end of the junction varies from germline; a read error may be responsible. This chain uses TRBV5-1 with TRBJ2-5, with 12 bases that match TRBD1. This CDR3 has 16 residues. Germline values: CDR1 SGHRS, CDR2 YFSETQ. CDR3 in amino acids: CASRLAGTGGWETQYF. CDR3 sequence (DNA): TGCGCCAGCAGATTGGCCGGGACAGGGGGCTGGGAGACCCAGTACTTC.

The rearrangement joins TRBV6-1 to TRBJ2-7; TRBD1 might be the D (6 bases). There are 14 residues in the CDR3. Looked up from germline, CDR1 is MNHNS and CDR2 is SASEGT. Trimming removed 3 bases from V and 6 bases from J, with 15 bases in between. The CDR3 loop is CASSDSTGTFEQYF. For the CDR3, the DNA is TGTGCCAGCAGTGATAGTACCGGGACATTCGAGCAGTACTTC.

V is TRBV29-1 and J is TRBJ2-2; D perhaps matches TRBD2 (5 bases). The CDR3 consists of 11 residues. Trimming cost V 4 bases and J 8 bases, with 8 bases left between them. The germline CDR1 and CDR2 sequences are SQVTM and ANQGSEA. The CDR3 region is CSVGESGELFF. CDR3 coding DNA: TGCAGCGTTGGGGAGAGTGGGGAGCTGTTTTTT.

The chain is built from TRBV18 and TRBJ1-2, with D unclear. This CDR3 is 15 amino acids long. Trimming removed 0 bases at V and 2 bases at J, with 10 bases between. Germline values: CDR1 KGHSH, CDR2 LQKENI. The DNA of the CDR3 is TGTGCCAGCTCACCACCTACAGTGAGAAACTATGGCTACACCTTC. Amino acids: CASSPPTVRNYGYTF.

V and J are TRBV4-3 and TRBJ1-1, with 8 bases matching TRBD1. Looked up from germline, CDR1 is LGHNA and CDR2 is YSLEER. This CDR3 comprises 14 residues. With 0 bases clipped from V and 8 bases from J, the junction kept 5 bases outside the gene matches. The CDR3 protein is CASSQEARDREAFF. CDR3 DNA sequence: TGCGCCAGCAGCCAAGAGGCTAGGGACAGGGAAGCTTTCTTT.

The V and J genes are TRBV11-2 and TRBJ2-2, with 7 bases aligning to TRBD1. The V gene's germline CDR1 is SGHAT and CDR2 FQNNGV. The trim removed 0 bases at V and 6 bases at J, leaving 10 bases unmatched. The CDR3 consists of 17 residues. The CDR3 DNA is TGTGCCAGCAGCTTAGACCTAGGGGGCGCGAAGGCCGGGGAGCTGTTTTTT. Translating gives CASSLDLGGAKAGELFF.

The V gene is TRBV6-5, the J gene TRBJ1-1; 7 bases are shared with TRBD1. V trimming: 6 bases; J trimming: 8 bases; junction bases outside the gene matches: 9. Germline CDR1 and CDR2: MNHEY and SVGAGI. The CDR3 runs to 13 residues. CDR3 amino acids: CASSRGEGGEAFF. Written as DNA, the CDR3 is TGTGCCAGCAGCAGGGGGGAGGGAGGAGAAGCTTTCTTT.

This clone came up once. The chain combines TRBV6-1 with TRBJ1-5; D remains unclear. The CDR3 covers 13 residues. Trimming cost V 4 bases and J 2 bases, with 6 bases left between them. Germline V gene data show CDR1 as MNHNS and CDR2 as SASEGT. In DNA form, the CDR3 reads TGTGCCAGCAGTGTCCAGGGCAATCAGCCCCAGCATTTT. Translating it yields CASSVQGNQPQHF.

This clone has just a few counts. For the CDR3, the DNA is TGTGCCAGCAGCTTAGATTTCAGCCCTAACTATGGCTACACCTTC. Translated: CASSLDFSPNYGYTF. The chain employs TRBV11-1 and TRBJ1-2; no clear D gene. This CDR3 contains 15 residues. Between the trimmed V and J ends, which lost 1 base and 0 bases, there was a span of 9 bases. The germline gives CDR1 SGHAT, CDR2 FQDESV (reference sequence).

The gene calls are TRBV6-6 and TRBJ1-5, with TRBD1 identical over 8 bases. The ends lost 2 bases at V and 4 bases at J; junction bases unmatched: 4. Germline CDR1 and CDR2: MNHNY and SVGAGI (reference sequence). This CDR3 has 15 amino acids. In nucleotides, the CDR3 is TGTGCCAGCAGTTACGTTACAGGGGGGAATCAGCCCCAGCATTTT. This gives the protein CASSYVTGGNQPQHF.

This clone was detected once. This chain connects TRBV1 to TRBJ2-7. TRBV1 is termed a pseudogene. The CDR3 sequence is 14 residues long. The CDR3 loop reads CTSSPRERHYEQYF. The CDR3 DNA follows: TGCACCAGCAGCCCCCGTGAGCGACACTACGAGCAGTACTTC.

The chain uses TRBV6-1 and TRBJ2-3, with 12 bases aligning to TRBD2. The CDR3 loop spans 15 amino acids. Germline CDR1 is MNHNS and CDR2 is SASEGT. J gave up 4 bases and V 6 bases, and 5 bases lay outside the gene matches. The CDR3 bases are TGTGCCAGCAGCCGGCTAGCGGGAGGGTCAGATACGCAGTATTTT. This codes for CASSRLAGGSDTQYF.

The chain uses TRBV19 and TRBJ1-5; D gene unclear. Trimming pared 0 bases from V and 0 bases from J, leaving 12 bases between. The CDR3 runs 17 residues. The V gene's germline CDR1 is LNHDA and CDR2 SQIVND (reference sequence). CDR3: CASSIDWKRYSNQPQHF. As DNA, the CDR3 is TGTGCCAGTAGTATAGATTGGAAAAGATATAGCAATCAGCCCCAGCATTTT.

Written as DNA, the CDR3 is TGTGCCAGCAGCTTAGGAATGGGATTAATCCATGAAAAACTGTTTTTT. Its translation is CASSLGMGLIHEKLFF. The chain recombines TRBV7-9 with TRBJ1-4; D gene uncertain. The CDR3 runs to 16 residues. V lost 1 base and J 6 bases, leaving 15 bases between the germline ends. CDR1 and CDR2 (germline): SEHNR, FQNEAQ (reference sequence).

Details on this clone: The limits of the CDR3 on the DNA are not certain, so only TCRdb's listed CDR3 is given. The J gene is TRBJ2-7, the V gene TRBV6-1; the table's D call of TRBD2 was not tested on the DNA. Termini included, the CDR3 measures 15 amino acids. Germline-derived CDR1 and CDR2 are MNHNS and SASEGT. The CDR3 here is CASSSSGGSSYEQYF.

The genes are TRBV14 and TRBJ2-1, with 7 bases lining up with TRBD2. In germline, CDR1 is SGHDN, CDR2 FVKESK. CDR3 length: 15 amino acids. After removal of 3 bases from V and 8 bases from J, the junction contained 10 bases not matched to a gene. The CDR3 here is CASSQMGGRKDEQFF. CDR3 in DNA: TGTGCCAGCAGCCAGATGGGGGGGAGAAAAGATGAGCAGTTCTTC.

The chain recombines TRBV7-6 with TRBJ1-1, with a tentative D call TRBD1 (6 bases). CDR3 size: 12 residues. CDR1 and CDR2 (germline): SGHVS, FNYEAQ. The germline V and J ends were trimmed by 5 bases and 6 bases, with 10 bases remaining between them. The DNA of the CDR3 is TGTGCCAGCAGCGACGGGACACCTGAAGCTTTCTTT. Its translation: CASSDGTPEAFF. Full variable domain (rest looked up from reference TRBV7-6 and TRBJ1-1): GAGVSQSPRYKVTKRGQDVALRCDPISGHVSLYWYRQALGQGPEFLTYFNYEAQQDKSGLPNDRFSAERPEGSISTLTIQRTEQRDSAMYRCASSDGTPEAFFGQGTRLTVV.

The V and J genes are TRBV6-4 and TRBJ2-5, with 11 bases identical to TRBD1. The germline V gene encodes CDR1 MRHNA and CDR2 SNTAGT. The length of the CDR3 is 15 residues. J lost 1 base, V lost 2 bases, and 0 bases had no gene match. As DNA, the CDR3 is TGTGCCAGCAGTGACGGGACAGGGGGCCAAGAGACCCAGTACTTC. Protein product: CASSDGTGGQETQYF.